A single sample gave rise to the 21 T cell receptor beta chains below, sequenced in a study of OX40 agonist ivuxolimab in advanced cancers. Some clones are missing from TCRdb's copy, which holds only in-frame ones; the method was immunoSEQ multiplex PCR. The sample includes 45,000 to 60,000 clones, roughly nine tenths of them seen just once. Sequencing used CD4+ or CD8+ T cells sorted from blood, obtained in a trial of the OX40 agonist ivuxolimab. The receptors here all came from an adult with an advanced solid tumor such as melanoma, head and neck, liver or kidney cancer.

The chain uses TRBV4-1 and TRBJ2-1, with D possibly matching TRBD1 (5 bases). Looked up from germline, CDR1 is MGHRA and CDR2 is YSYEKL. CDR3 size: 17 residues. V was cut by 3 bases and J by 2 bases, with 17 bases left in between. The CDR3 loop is CASSHPVARTTYNEQFF. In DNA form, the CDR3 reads TGCGCCAGCAGCCACCCCGTTGCCAGGACAACCTACAATGAGCAGTTCTTC.

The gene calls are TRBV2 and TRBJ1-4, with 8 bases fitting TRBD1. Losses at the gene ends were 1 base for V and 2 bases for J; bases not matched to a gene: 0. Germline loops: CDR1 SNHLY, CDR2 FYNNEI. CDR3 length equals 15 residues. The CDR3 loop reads CASSEGTGTNEKLFF. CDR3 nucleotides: TGTGCCAGCAGTGAAGGGACAGGGACTAATGAAAAACTGTTTTTT.

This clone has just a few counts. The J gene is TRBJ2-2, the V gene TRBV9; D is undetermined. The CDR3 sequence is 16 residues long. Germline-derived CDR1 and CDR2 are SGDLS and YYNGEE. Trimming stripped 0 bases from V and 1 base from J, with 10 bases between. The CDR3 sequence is CASSVVQSLNTGELFF. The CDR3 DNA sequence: TGTGCCAGCAGCGTAGTTCAGTCTTTGAACACCGGGGAGCTGTTTTTT. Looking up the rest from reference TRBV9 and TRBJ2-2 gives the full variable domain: DSGVTQTPKHLITATGQRVTLRCSPRSGDLSVYWYQQSLDQGLQFLIQYYNGEERAKGNILERFSAQQFPDLHSELNLSSLELGDSALYFCASSVVQSLNTGELFFGEGSRLTVL.

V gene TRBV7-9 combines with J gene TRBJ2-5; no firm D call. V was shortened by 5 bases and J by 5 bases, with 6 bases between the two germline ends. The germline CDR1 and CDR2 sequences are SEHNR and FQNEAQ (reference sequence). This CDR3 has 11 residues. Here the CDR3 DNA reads TGTGCCAGCAGCCCCCTTGAGACCCAGTACTTC. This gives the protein CASSPLETQYF.

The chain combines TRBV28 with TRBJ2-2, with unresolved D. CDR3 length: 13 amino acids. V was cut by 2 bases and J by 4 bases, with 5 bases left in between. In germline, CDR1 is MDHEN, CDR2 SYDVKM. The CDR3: CASSLQPTGELFF. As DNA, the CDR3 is TGTGCCAGCAGTTTACAACCCACCGGGGAGCTGTTTTTT. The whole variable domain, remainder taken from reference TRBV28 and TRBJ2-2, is DVKVTQSSRYLVKRTGEKVFLECVQDMDHENMFWYRQDPGLGLRLIYFSYDVKMKEKGDIPEGYSVSREKKERFSLILESASTNQTSMYLCASSLQPTGELFFGEGSRLTVL.

CDR3 nucleotides: TGTGCCAGCAGCTTACTTCTTCGGGGGCTCCAAGAGACCCAGTACTTC. As protein: CASSLLLRGLQETQYF. The V and J genes are TRBV7-8 and TRBJ2-5; D possibly uses TRBD1 or TRBD2 (6 bases each). V was shortened by 2 bases and J by 1 base, with 14 bases between the two germline ends. Per germline, CDR1 SGHVS and CDR2 FQNEAQ. This CDR3 has 16 amino acids.

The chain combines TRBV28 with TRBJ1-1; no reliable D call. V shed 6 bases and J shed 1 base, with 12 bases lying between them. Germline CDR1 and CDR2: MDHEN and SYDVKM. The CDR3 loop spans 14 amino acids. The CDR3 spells CASSPRGENTEAFF. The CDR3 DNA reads TGTGCCAGCAGCCCCCGAGGCGAGAACACTGAAGCTTTCTTT.

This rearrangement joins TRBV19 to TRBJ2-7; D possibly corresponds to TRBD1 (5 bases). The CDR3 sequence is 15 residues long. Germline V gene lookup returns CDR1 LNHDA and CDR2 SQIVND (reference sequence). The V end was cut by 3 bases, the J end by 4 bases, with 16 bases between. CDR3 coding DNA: TGTGCCAGTAGTATTGGTCAGGGCGCCGGGTACGAGCAGTACTTC. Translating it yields CASSIGQGAGYEQYF.

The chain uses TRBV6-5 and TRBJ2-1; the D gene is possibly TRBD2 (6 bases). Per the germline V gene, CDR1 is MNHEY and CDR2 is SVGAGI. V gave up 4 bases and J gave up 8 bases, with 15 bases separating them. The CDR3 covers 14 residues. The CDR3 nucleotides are TGTGCCAGCAGTTCCCCGGGCGGGGCCGATGAGCAGTTCTTC. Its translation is CASSSPGGADEQFF.

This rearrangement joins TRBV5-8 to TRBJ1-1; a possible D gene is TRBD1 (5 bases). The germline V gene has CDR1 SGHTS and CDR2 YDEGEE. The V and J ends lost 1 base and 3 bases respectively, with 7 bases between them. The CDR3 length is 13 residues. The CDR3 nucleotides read TGTGCCAGCAGCTTGTGGGGGGACACTGAAGCTTTCTTT. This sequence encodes CASSLWGDTEAFF.

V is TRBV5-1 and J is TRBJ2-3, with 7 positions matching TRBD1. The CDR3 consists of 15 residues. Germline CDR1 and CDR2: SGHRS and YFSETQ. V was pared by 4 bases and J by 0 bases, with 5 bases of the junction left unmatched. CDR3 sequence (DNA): TGCGCCAGCAGCCCGGGGACAGCAAGCACAGATACGCAGTATTTT. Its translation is CASSPGTASTDTQYF.

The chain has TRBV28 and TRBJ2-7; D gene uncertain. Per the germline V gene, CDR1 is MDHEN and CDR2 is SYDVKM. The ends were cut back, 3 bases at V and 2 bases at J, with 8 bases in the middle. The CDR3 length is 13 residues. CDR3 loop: CASSLVGAYEQYF. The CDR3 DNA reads TGTGCCAGCAGTTTGGTGGGCGCCTACGAGCAGTACTTC.

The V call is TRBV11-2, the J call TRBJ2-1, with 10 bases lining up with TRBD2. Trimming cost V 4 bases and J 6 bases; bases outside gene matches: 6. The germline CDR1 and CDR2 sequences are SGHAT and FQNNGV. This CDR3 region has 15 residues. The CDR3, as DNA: TGTGCCAGCAGCTCAGCGGGGGGGCCGTTCAATGAGCAGTTCTTC. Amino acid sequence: CASSSAGGPFNEQFF.

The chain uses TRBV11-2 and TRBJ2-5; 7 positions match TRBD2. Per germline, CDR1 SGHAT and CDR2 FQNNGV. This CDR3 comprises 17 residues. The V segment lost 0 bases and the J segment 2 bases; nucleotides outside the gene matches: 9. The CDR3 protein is CASSLDHWGRVQETQYF. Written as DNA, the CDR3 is TGTGCCAGCAGCTTAGACCACTGGGGGAGGGTACAAGAGACCCAGTACTTC.

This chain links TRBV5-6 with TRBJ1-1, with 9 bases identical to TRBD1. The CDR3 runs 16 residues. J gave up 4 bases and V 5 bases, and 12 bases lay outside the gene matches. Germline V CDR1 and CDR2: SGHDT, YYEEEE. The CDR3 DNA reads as TGTGCCAGCAGGGGGCCGGGACAGGGCAGATTCACTGAAGCTTTCTTT. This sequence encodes CASRGPGQGRFTEAFF.

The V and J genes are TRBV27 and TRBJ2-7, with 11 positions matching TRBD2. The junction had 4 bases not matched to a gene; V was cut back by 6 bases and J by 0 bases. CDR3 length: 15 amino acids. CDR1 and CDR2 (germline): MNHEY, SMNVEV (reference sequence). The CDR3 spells CASSTTSGSSYEQYF. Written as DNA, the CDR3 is TGTGCCAGCAGCACTACTAGCGGGAGCTCCTACGAGCAGTACTTC.

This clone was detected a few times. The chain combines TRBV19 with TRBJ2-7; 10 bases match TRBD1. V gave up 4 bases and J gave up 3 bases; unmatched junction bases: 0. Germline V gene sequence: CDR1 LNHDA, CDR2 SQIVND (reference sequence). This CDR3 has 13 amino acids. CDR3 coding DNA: TGTGCCAGTAGTAGGGACAGGGGCTACGAGCAGTACTTC. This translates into CASSRDRGYEQYF.

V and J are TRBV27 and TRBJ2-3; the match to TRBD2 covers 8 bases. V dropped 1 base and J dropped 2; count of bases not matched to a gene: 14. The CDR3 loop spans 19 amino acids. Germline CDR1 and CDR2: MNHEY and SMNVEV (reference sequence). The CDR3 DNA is TGTGCCAGCAGTTTATTGGGACTGGGGGCGGGGGGCCTCACAGATACGCAGTATTTT. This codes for CASSLLGLGAGGLTDTQYF.

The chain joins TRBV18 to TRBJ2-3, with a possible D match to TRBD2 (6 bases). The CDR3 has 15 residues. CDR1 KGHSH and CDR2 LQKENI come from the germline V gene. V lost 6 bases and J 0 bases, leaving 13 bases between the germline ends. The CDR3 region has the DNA TGTGCCAGCTCGCCCCCGGAGGGAAGCACAGATACGCAGTATTTT. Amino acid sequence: CASSPPEGSTDTQYF.

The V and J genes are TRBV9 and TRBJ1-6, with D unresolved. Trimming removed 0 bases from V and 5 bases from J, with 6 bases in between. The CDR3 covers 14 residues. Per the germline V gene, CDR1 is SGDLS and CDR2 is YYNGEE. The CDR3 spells CASSVGGHNSPLHF. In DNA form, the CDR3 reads TGTGCCAGCAGCGTAGGCGGACATAATTCACCCCTCCACTTT.

The CDR3 sequence is CASSDRGETQYF. Written as DNA, the CDR3 is TGCGCCAGCAGTGACAGGGGTGAGACCCAGTACTTC. The chain employs TRBV10-2 and TRBJ2-5, with D perhaps TRBD1 (6 bases). Germline CDR1 is WSHSY and CDR2 is SAAADI. The CDR3 extends over 12 amino acids. Trimming took 3 bases from V and 5 from J, leaving 7 bases between them.